This note documents a single T cell receptor beta chain sequence. The antigen is undetermined. The junction does not match germline at one end; this may be a read error. The CDR3 sequence is 17 residues long. Germline loops: CDR1 MDHEN, CDR2 SYDVKM. These data come from a study of blood T cells in healthy people across ages. Study-level findings and limits: Naive and antigen-experienced cells could not be conclusively compared, given unsorted PBMCs. Fewer expanded clones and more diversity marked long-lived versus aged donors.

The donors, aged about 6 to 100, were healthy Caucasians from Russia. The authors ran a second PCR of about 6 to 11 cycles using a sample-barcoded 5' primer and a J-beta primer mix. MiXCR, run by TCRdb on the 5' RACE reads, gives a single entry per CDR3 protein. The sample contains about 1.8 million distinct CDR3 sequences, approximately 50% of which appear only once. The genes are TRBV28 and TRBJ2-4; the D is unclear. The TCR comes from a woman aged 40 to 49 in good health. The sample consisted of blood. CDR3 residues: CASSPRTWAIAENIQYF. CDR3 nucleotide sequence: TGTGCCAGCAGTCCGAGGACCTGGGCTATAGCCGAAAACATTCAGTACTTC.